The present T cell receptor (beta chain) was sequenced within a study of cytomegalovirus exposure and HLA in healthy donors. Study conclusions and caveats: The authors confirmed in vitro that three CMV-associated chains were specific for CMV antigens. Associated with cytomegalovirus, according to the listing, were 164 TCR beta chains.

Libraries were prepared by immunoSEQ multiplex PCR; TCRdb keeps only in-frame clonotypes and omits some of them. This repertoire shows approximately 120,000 clones, about 90% found once; its top ten account for about 1.9%. The donors were in the approximately 120-subject validation cohort, distinct from the roughly 700-subject first cohort. The CDR3 length is 14 residues. V was clipped by 3 bases and J by 4 bases, with 13 bases between them. Germline lookup yields CDR1 SGHRS and CDR2 YFSETQ. With regard to this clone: Antigen specificity is unknown.

The chain links TRBV5-1 to TRBJ2-5; maybe TRBD1 (8 bases). The sequenced material came from PBMCs. The clonotype originates from a woman aged 18-35 years in good health and CMV-seronegative. Here the CDR3 DNA reads TGCGCCAGCAGCTGGGAGGGGACAGGAGAGACCCAGTACTTC. It yields the protein CASSWEGTGETQYF.